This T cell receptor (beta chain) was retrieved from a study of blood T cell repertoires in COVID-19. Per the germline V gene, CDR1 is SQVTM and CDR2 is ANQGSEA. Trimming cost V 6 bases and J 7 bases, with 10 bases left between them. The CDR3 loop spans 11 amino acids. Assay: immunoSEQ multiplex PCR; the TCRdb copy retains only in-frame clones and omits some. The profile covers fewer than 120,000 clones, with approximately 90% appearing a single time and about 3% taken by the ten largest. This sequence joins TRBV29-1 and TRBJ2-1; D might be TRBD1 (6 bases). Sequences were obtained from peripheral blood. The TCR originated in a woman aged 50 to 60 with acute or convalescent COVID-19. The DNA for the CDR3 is TGCAGCGTCGATACAGGGAATGAGCAGTTCTTC. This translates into CSVDTGNEQFF.